Shown below are 20 T cell receptor beta chains from a single sample sequenced in a study of blood T cell repertoires in COVID-19. Libraries were prepared by immunoSEQ multiplex PCR; TCRdb keeps only in-frame clonotypes and omits some of them. The data contain about 230,000 clones, 85% to 90% of them seen just once; the ten biggest clones take up around a sixth. The sequencing input was PBMCs or T cells enriched from blood (not recorded which). Source of these receptors: a man younger than 35 who had recovered from COVID-19.

The J gene is TRBJ1-1, the V gene TRBV11-2; possibly TRBD1 for D (5 bases). The length of the CDR3 is 15 residues. The germline gives CDR1 SGHAT, CDR2 FQNNGV. The germline V and J ends were trimmed by 5 bases and 0 bases, with 13 bases remaining between them. The CDR3 loop reads CASSLTDSMNTEAFF. The CDR3 nucleotides read TGTGCCAGCAGCCTGACCGACAGTATGAACACTGAAGCTTTCTTT. The variable domain in full, completed from reference TRBV11-2 and TRBJ1-1, reads EAGVAQSPRYKIIEKRQSVAFWCNPISGHATLYWYQQILGQGPKLLIQFQNNGVVDDSQLPKDRFSAERLKGVDSTLKIQPAKLEDSAVYLCASSLTDSMNTEAFFGQGTRLTVV.

In this sample, this clone turned up a few times. The chain has TRBV10-1 and TRBJ2-3; 7 bases map to TRBD2. J gave up 2 bases and V 5 bases, and 10 bases lay outside the gene matches. The CDR3 covers 16 residues. Germline-derived CDR1 and CDR2 are WNHNN and SYGVQD (reference sequence). The CDR3 bases are TGCGCCAGCAGTCGCGGAAGCGGGGCGATCACAGATACGCAGTATTTT. Translated, it gives CASSRGSGAITDTQYF.

This sequence joins TRBV27 and TRBJ1-1; D might be TRBD1 (5 bases). This CDR3 is 15 amino acids long. The germline V gene encodes CDR1 MNHEY and CDR2 SMNVEV (reference sequence). Trimming cost V 6 bases and J 3 bases, with 17 bases left between them. Written as DNA, the CDR3 is TGTGCCAGCAGCTTACTGAGCCCGGGGGACACTGAAGCTTTCTTT. This translates into CASSLLSPGDTEAFF.

This chain uses TRBV5-5 with TRBJ2-6; D gene uncertain. Germline CDR1 reads SGHKS; CDR2 reads YYEKEE (reference sequence). V lost 4 bases, J lost 0 bases, and 11 bases lay in between. This CDR3 is built from 16 residues. CDR3 residues: CASSPRLISGANVLTF. The CDR3 nucleotides read TGTGCCAGCAGCCCCAGACTTATCTCTGGGGCCAACGTCCTGACTTTC.

The chain recombines TRBV27 with TRBJ2-7; possibly TRBD1 for D (6 bases). In germline, CDR1 is MNHEY, CDR2 SMNVEV (reference sequence). With 5 bases removed from V and 1 base from J, the gap between germline ends came to 12 bases. CDR3 length equals 14 residues. CDR3 bases: TGTGCCAGCAGTGCCAGGACAGAATCCTACGAGCAGTACTTC. It specifies CASSARTESYEQYF.

The chain is built from TRBV2 and TRBJ1-4; 9 bases are a match to TRBD1. The CDR3 loop spans 15 amino acids. Unmatched junction bases numbered 6, after V lost 2 bases and J lost 8 bases. The germline gives CDR1 SNHLY, CDR2 FYNNEI. The CDR3 DNA reads as TGTGCCAGCAGTGAATTTGGGACAGGGTTGGAAAAACTGTTTTTT. It codes for CASSEFGTGLEKLFF.

This chain connects TRBV19 to TRBJ1-1, with D perhaps TRBD1 (5 bases). Germline CDR1 is LNHDA and CDR2 is SQIVND (reference sequence). V was clipped by 8 bases and J by 3 bases, with 13 bases between them. CDR3 length: 13 residues. The CDR3 DNA follows: TGTGCCAGTCATTTCTCGGGGGACACTGAAGCTTTCTTT. Translated, it gives CASHFSGDTEAFF.

J is TRBJ2-3 and V is TRBV7-8; D is unclear. The CDR3 totals 15 residues. With 4 bases removed from V and 1 base from J, the gap between germline ends came to 12 bases. In germline, CDR1 is SGHVS, CDR2 FQNEAQ. CDR3 protein: CASSSMQEGTDTQYF. CDR3 DNA: TGTGCCAGCAGCTCTATGCAGGAAGGCACAGATACGCAGTATTTT.

This clone was recorded a few times. CDR3 amino acids: CASSQAVRNEQFF. CDR3 coding DNA: TGTGCCAGCAGCCAAGCGGTCCGGAATGAGCAGTTCTTC. This chain links TRBV2 with TRBJ2-1; D might be TRBD2 (5 bases). Germline V lookup: CDR1 SNHLY, CDR2 FYNNEI. Trimming removed 6 bases at V and 7 bases at J, with 13 bases between. CDR3 size: 13 residues.

This CDR3 is CASSPNAGYGYTF. CDR3 DNA: TGTGCCAGCAGCCCCAACGCGGGCTATGGCTACACCTTC. The chain is built from TRBV7-2 and TRBJ1-2; D is unclear. V dropped 5 bases and J dropped 4 bases, with 11 bases sitting between them. CDR3 length: 13 amino acids. The germline gives CDR1 SGHTA, CDR2 FQGNSA.

The table lists this clone with a count of one. This chain joins TRBV19 and TRBJ2-2, with D perhaps TRBD1 (5 bases). With 6 bases removed from V and 7 bases from J, the gap between germline ends came to 30 bases. The germline V gene has CDR1 LNHDA and CDR2 SQIVND (reference sequence). This CDR3 is built from 19 residues. The CDR3 bases are TGTGCCAGTAGAAGTCGCGGACACCTAACAGCATTTGGTGGCGGGGAGCTGTTTTTT. This translates into CASRSRGHLTAFGGGELFF.

V and J are TRBV11-3 and TRBJ1-1; D is ambiguous. Per germline, CDR1 SGHNT and CDR2 YENEEA. The CDR3 consists of 14 residues. The V gene lost 3 bases and the J gene lost 0 bases, with 8 bases spanning the gap. The CDR3 spells CASSFGSMNTEAFF. In DNA form, the CDR3 reads TGTGCCAGCAGCTTCGGGAGTATGAACACTGAAGCTTTCTTT.

This clone was counted only a few times. This chain links TRBV7-9 with TRBJ1-3; 10 bases map to TRBD1. This CDR3 contains 15 residues. CDR1 and CDR2 (germline): SEHNR, FQNEAQ (reference sequence). Losses at the gene ends were 5 bases for V and 2 bases for J; bases not matched to a gene: 3. CDR3 sequence: CASSRTGGAGNTIYF. CDR3 coding DNA: TGTGCCAGCAGCCGGACAGGGGGAGCTGGAAACACCATATATTTT. The entire variable domain, with the rest obtained from reference TRBV7-9 and TRBJ1-3, is as follows: DTGVSQNPRHKITKRGQNVTFRCDPISEHNRLYWYRQTLGQGPEFLTYFQNEAQLEKSRLLSDRFSAERPKGSFSTLEIQRTEQGDSAMYLCASSRTGGAGNTIYFGEGSWLTVV.

This chain links TRBV28 with TRBJ1-2, with TRBD1 identical over 7 bases. CDR3 size: 13 residues. Germline lookup yields CDR1 MDHEN and CDR2 SYDVKM. The junction had 11 bases not matched to a gene; V was cut back by 8 bases and J by 8 bases. The CDR3 sequence is CASLDSTGRGYTF. DNA of the CDR3: TGTGCCAGCTTGGATTCGACAGGGCGCGGCTACACCTTC.

This chain links TRBV7-9 with TRBJ1-1; D is ambiguous. From germline, CDR1 is SEHNR and CDR2 FQNEAQ (reference sequence). The germline V and J ends were trimmed by 2 bases and 0 bases, with 10 bases remaining between them. The CDR3 has 15 amino acids. The CDR3 coding sequence is TGTGCCAGCAGCTTAAGAGGTCAGATGAACACTGAAGCTTTCTTT. This translates into CASSLRGQMNTEAFF.

This clone was recorded only once. The V and J genes are TRBV5-1 and TRBJ1-4; unclear D gene. Germline CDR1 is SGHRS and CDR2 is YFSETQ. The V gene lost 4 bases and the J gene lost 0 bases, with 13 bases spanning the gap. The CDR3 covers 16 residues. The CDR3 DNA is TGCGCCAGCAGCGACGAGATGGGAGCAACTAATGAAAAACTGTTTTTT. This sequence encodes CASSDEMGATNEKLFF.

The chain combines TRBV27 with TRBJ2-2, with a weak D call TRBD2 (5 bases). With 6 bases removed from V and 5 bases from J, the gap between germline ends came to 16 bases. The CDR3 runs 15 residues. Germline V lookup: CDR1 MNHEY, CDR2 SMNVEV (reference sequence). The CDR3 bases are TGTGCCAGCAGGTTGAGTCTAGCCAGGACCGGGGAGCTGTTTTTT. Translated, it gives CASRLSLARTGELFF.

The rearrangement uses TRBV11-2 and TRBJ2-1; D is possibly TRBD1 (6 bases). The V gene's germline CDR1 is SGHAT and CDR2 FQNNGV. V dropped 1 base and J dropped 13 bases, with 17 bases sitting between them. CDR3 length: 14 amino acids. Here the CDR3 reads CASSLAGGYPTQFF. The CDR3 nucleotides are TGTGCCAGCAGCTTAGCTGGGGGCTACCCGACTCAGTTCTTC.

This clone has just one count. The rearrangement uses TRBV13 and TRBJ2-1, with 9 nucleotides matching TRBD2. The V gene's germline CDR1 is PRHDT and CDR2 FYEKMQ (reference sequence). The CDR3 runs to 18 residues. Unmatched junction bases numbered 13, after V lost 4 bases and J lost 3 bases. The CDR3 here is CASSWVGAGGPFYNEQFF. CDR3 in DNA: TGTGCCAGCAGCTGGGTTGGGGCGGGAGGGCCTTTCTACAATGAGCAGTTCTTC.

J is TRBJ2-3 and V is TRBV19, with 10 bases that match TRBD2. Trimming took 2 bases from V and 5 from J; bases not matched to a gene: 7. Germline V gives CDR1 LNHDA, CDR2 SQIVND (reference sequence). The CDR3 totals 16 residues. In DNA, the CDR3 is TGTGCCAGTAGTATATGGCTAGCGGGAGCGGAAGATACGCAGTATTTT. This gives the protein CASSIWLAGAEDTQYF.